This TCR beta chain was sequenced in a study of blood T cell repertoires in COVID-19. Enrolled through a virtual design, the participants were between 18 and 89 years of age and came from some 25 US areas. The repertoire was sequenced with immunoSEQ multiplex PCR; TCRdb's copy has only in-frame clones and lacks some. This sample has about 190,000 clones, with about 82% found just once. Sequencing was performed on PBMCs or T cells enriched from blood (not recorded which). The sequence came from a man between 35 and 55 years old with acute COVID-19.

CDR3 sequence: CASSSSGQETQYF. CDR3 nucleotide sequence: TGTGCCAGCTCTTCTAGCGGTCAAGAGACCCAGTACTTC. The chain joins TRBV2 to TRBJ2-5, with 7 bases fitting TRBD2. J lost 2 bases, V lost 8 bases, and 5 bases had no gene match. Germline assignment: CDR1 SNHLY and CDR2 FYNNEI. CDR3 length: 13 residues. Variable domain in full (rest from reference TRBV2 and TRBJ2-5): EPEVTQTPSHQVTQMGQEVILRCVPISNHLYFYWYRQILGQKVEFLVSFYNNEISEKSEIFDDQFSVERPDGSNFTLKIRSTKLEDSAMYFCASSSSGQETQYFGPGTRLLVL.